A selection of T cell receptor beta chains follows, all from one sample in a study of cytomegalovirus exposure and HLA in healthy donors. Produced via immunoSEQ multiplex PCR; TCRdb's table is partial and in-frame only. The sample has under 250,000 clones; around 90% are singletons. Input material: PBMCs. The origin of the receptors is a woman between 18 and 29 years old in good health and CMV-seropositive. Each CDR3 is given with its conserved first and last residue. A D gene is named only where the DNA matches it firmly. Clone size is stated in some rows and not others, as once, few, many or a class when expanded.

TRBJ1-5 | TRBD1 | once | TRBV15 | TGTGCCACCAGCTGGGGACAGCTCAATCAGCCCCAGCATTTT | CATSWGQLNQPQHF
TRBJ2-5 | . | . | TRBV5-1 | TGCGCCAGCAGCTTGGGAAGGGGGGGCGACCAAGAGACCCAGTACTTC | CASSLGRGGDQETQYF
TRBJ2-7 | TRBD2 | . | TRBV7-9 | TGTGCCAGCAGCTTCACTTGGACTAGCGGGAAACACGAGCAGTACTTC | CASSFTWTSGKHEQYF
TRBJ2-4 | . | . | TRBV10-3 | TGTGCCATCAGCGGGAGTCTAGCCAAAAACATTCAGTACTTC | CAISGSLAKNIQYF
TRBJ2-7 | . | . | TRBV7-8 | TGTGCCAGCAGCATCGGGACACAATACGAGCAGTACTTC | CASSIGTQYEQYF
TRBJ1-5 | . | once | TRBV19 | TGTGCCACCATGGAATGGAGTGGCAATCAGCCCCAGCATTTT | CATMEWSGNQPQHF
TRBJ2-7 | TRBD2 | few | TRBV28 | TGTGCCAGCAGCCGCCAAGTAGCGGGTGGATACGAGCAGTACTTC | CASSRQVAGGYEQYF
TRBJ2-7 | TRBD1 | few | TRBV5-8 | TGTGCCAGCAGCTCGGGGACAGGGAGTGACGAGCAGTACTTC | CASSSGTGSDEQYF
TRBJ2-3 | TRBD2 | . | TRBV6-5 | TGTGCCAGCACTTACGTACTAGCGGGGAGGGATACGCAGTATTTT | CASTYVLAGRDTQYF
TRBJ1-1 | . | . | TRBV27 | TGTGCCAGCAGTTTAAGGTCTCAGGGCACTGAAGCTTTCTTT | CASSLRSQGTEAFF
TRBJ2-1 | . | . | TRBV10-3 | TGTGCCATCAGTGAGCCCGGGAGGGGACAGAGTGGGAATGAGCAGTTCTTC | CAISEPGRGQSGNEQFF
TRBJ1-4 | . | . | TRBV28 | TGTGCCAGCAGTTTACGAGGGTCTAATGAAAAACTGTTTTTT | CASSLRGSNEKLFF